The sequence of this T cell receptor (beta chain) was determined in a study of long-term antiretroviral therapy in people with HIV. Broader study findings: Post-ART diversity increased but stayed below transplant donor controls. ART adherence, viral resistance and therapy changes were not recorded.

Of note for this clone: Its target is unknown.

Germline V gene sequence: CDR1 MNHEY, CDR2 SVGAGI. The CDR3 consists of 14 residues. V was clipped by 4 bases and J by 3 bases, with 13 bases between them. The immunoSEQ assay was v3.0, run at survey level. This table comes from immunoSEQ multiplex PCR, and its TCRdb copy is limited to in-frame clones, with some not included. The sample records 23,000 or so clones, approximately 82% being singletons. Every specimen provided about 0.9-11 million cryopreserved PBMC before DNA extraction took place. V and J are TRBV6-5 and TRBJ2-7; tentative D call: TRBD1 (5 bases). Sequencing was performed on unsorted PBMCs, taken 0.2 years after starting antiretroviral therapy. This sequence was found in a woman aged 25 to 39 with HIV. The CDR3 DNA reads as TGTGCCAGCAGTTTACTCTGGGGCGACTACGAGCAGTACTTC. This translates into CASSLLWGDYEQYF.